Shown below are 10 T cell receptor beta chains from a single sample sequenced in a study of blood T cell repertoires in COVID-19. Clones were sequenced by immunoSEQ multiplex PCR, and TCRdb holds only the in-frame ones, with some missing. The profile shows approximately 230,000 clones, almost 85% of them singletons. The sequenced material came from PBMCs or T cells enriched from blood (not recorded which). The source is a man in his forties who had recovered from COVID-19.

A few counts support this clone. The chain couples TRBV28 to TRBJ1-1; unclear D gene. The length of the CDR3 is 12 residues. The germline V gene has CDR1 MDHEN and CDR2 SYDVKM. The V gene lost 2 bases and the J gene lost 3 bases, with 4 bases spanning the gap. The CDR3 region has the DNA TGTGCCAGCAGTTTACCCTACACTGAAGCTTTCTTT. This gives the protein CASSLPYTEAFF. The full variable domain, its missing parts supplied by reference TRBV28 and TRBJ1-1, is DVKVTQSSRYLVKRTGEKVFLECVQDMDHENMFWYRQDPGLGLRLIYFSYDVKMKEKGDIPEGYSVSREKKERFSLILESASTNQTSMYLCASSLPYTEAFFGQGTRLTVV.

The chain employs TRBV2 and TRBJ1-2; D uncertain. CDR3 size: 14 residues. Trimming removed 3 bases at V and 4 bases at J, with 12 bases between. CDR1 SNHLY and CDR2 FYNNEI come from the germline V gene. In DNA, the CDR3 is TGTGCCAGCAGTGATGTGTCGGTTTTCTATGGCTACACCTTC. Amino acid sequence: CASSDVSVFYGYTF.

The chain links TRBV6-5 to TRBJ1-2; 8 bases are a match to TRBD1. V lost 3 bases to trimming and J lost 6 bases; unmatched junction nucleotides: 12. Germline V gives CDR1 MNHEY, CDR2 SVGAGI. The CDR3 sequence is 16 residues long. CDR3 coding DNA: TGTGCCAGCAGTTATGCGCAGGGGGCGAGTCATCATGGCTACACCTTC. Residues: CASSYAQGASHHGYTF.

The chain links TRBV28 to TRBJ1-6; D may be TRBD1 (5 bases). The CDR3 contains 12 residues. The germline V gene has CDR1 MDHEN and CDR2 SYDVKM. Trimming took off 10 bases at V and 12 bases at J, with 16 bases between the two ends. The CDR3 DNA sequence: TGTGCCACCCGGGGGGAGATCGGACCCCTCCACTTT. Translating it yields CATRGEIGPLHF.

The chain employs TRBV7-2 and TRBJ1-2; D gene ambiguous. The CDR3 has 13 residues. Between the trimmed V and J ends, which lost 1 base and 3 bases, there was a span of 6 bases. CDR1 and CDR2 from the germline V gene are SGHTA and FQGNSA. CDR3 sequence reads: CASSLGNDYGYTF. CDR3 nucleotides: TGTGCCAGCAGCTTAGGTAATGACTATGGCTACACCTTC. The whole variable domain, filled in from reference TRBV7-2 and TRBJ1-2, reads GAGVSQSPSNKVTEKGKDVELRCDPISGHTALYWYRQSLGQGLEFLIYFQGNSAPDKSGLPSDRFSAERTGGSVSTLTIQRTQQEDSAVYLCASSLGNDYGYTFGSGTRLTVV.

The V and J genes are TRBV28 and TRBJ1-3; the D gene is possibly TRBD1 (6 bases). Trimming took off 5 bases at V and 4 bases at J, with 18 bases between the two ends. CDR3 size: 16 residues. Germline CDR1 is MDHEN and CDR2 is SYDVKM. Here the CDR3 reads CASSLPAGASGNTIYF. In nucleotides, the CDR3 is TGTGCCAGCAGTCTTCCCGCGGGGGCATCGGGAAACACCATATATTTT.

This clone turned up a few times. The chain recombines TRBV3-1 (or the pseudogene TRBV3-2) with TRBJ2-3; a weak D match, TRBD2 (6 bases). The germline V gene has CDR1 LGHDT and CDR2 YNNKEL (reference sequence). This CDR3 is 16 amino acids long. Trimming took 2 bases from V and 2 from J, leaving 14 bases between them. The CDR3 DNA follows: TGTGCCAGCAGCCAACGTACGGGGGATTACACAGATACGCAGTATTTT. Its protein is CASSQRTGDYTDTQYF.

Only one count was recorded for this clone. The chain employs TRBV3-1 (or the pseudogene TRBV3-2) and TRBJ1-6; D ambiguous. Germline CDR1 and CDR2: LGHDT and YNNKEL (reference sequence). This CDR3 region has 13 residues. V was pared by 1 base and J by 14 bases, with 12 bases between. As DNA, the CDR3 is TGTGCCAGCAGCCAAGTTTGGGCGGGATCCCTCCACTTT. This gives the protein CASSQVWAGSLHF.

The chain couples TRBV28 to TRBJ1-2; weak D call: TRBD1 (5 bases). The germline V gene has CDR1 MDHEN and CDR2 SYDVKM. Deletions cut 9 bases from V and 2 bases from J, with 16 bases between. The CDR3 length is 14 residues. CDR3 sequence: CASKLQDSNYGYTF. The CDR3 DNA reads as TGTGCCAGTAAACTCCAAGACAGCAACTATGGCTACACCTTC.

Only one count was recorded for this clone. V gene TRBV7-2 combines with J gene TRBJ1-3; D not certain. The CDR3 extends over 16 amino acids. The germline V gene encodes CDR1 SGHTA and CDR2 FQGNSA. V was clipped by 2 bases and J by 2 bases, with 13 bases between them. CDR3 sequence reads: CASSLWWQEAGNTIYF. The CDR3 nucleotides read TGTGCCAGCAGCTTATGGTGGCAGGAAGCTGGAAACACCATATATTTT.